This TCR beta chain was found in a study of technical replicates of blood from four donors. Using immunoSEQ multiplex PCR, the repertoire was profiled, and TCRdb retains in-frame clones only, with some absent. The profile covers some 85,000 clones, with just under 95% appearing a single time and approximately 0.39% taken by the ten largest. CDR1 and CDR2 (germline): SGHRS, YFSETQ. Trimming removed 5 bases at V and 0 bases at J, with 9 bases between. The CDR3 covers 14 residues. The chain carries TRBV5-1 and TRBJ2-1, with D uncertain. The sequenced sample was T cells isolated from PBMCs. The TCR was taken from a human donor in good health. The CDR3 loop reads CASRVLDSYNEQFF. The CDR3 DNA follows: TGCGCCAGCAGGGTTCTAGACTCCTACAATGAGCAGTTCTTC.